These T cell receptor beta chains were read from a single sample in a study of blood T cell repertoires in COVID-19. Sequencing was performed with immunoSEQ multiplex PCR; in TCRdb, only in-frame clones are kept and a portion is missing. The sample comprises about 170,000 clones, around 82% of which are singletons, and approximately 7% rests with the top ten. The specimen was peripheral blood. The receptors shown here come from a man older than 75 with COVID-19, enrolled during active disease. CDR3s include the opening cysteine and the closing phenylalanine or tryptophan. A D gene is named only where the DNA matches it firmly. Only part of the rows carry a size: once, few, many, or a class if the clone is expanded.

.	TRBV18	.	TRBJ2-7	CASSPEDTRVGEQYF	TGTGCCAGCTCACCAGAGGACACTCGAGTTGGGGAGCAGTACTTC
.	TRBV12-1	.	TRBJ1-5	CASSFAGQGVDQPQHF	TGTGCCAGCAGCTTTGCAGGACAGGGGGTCGATCAGCCCCAGCATTTT
.	TRBV6-5	.	TRBJ1-4	CASSPRWSQNEKLFF	TGTGCCAGCAGCCCCCGGTGGTCACAGAATGAAAAACTGTTTTTT
.	TRBV18	.	TRBJ2-1	CASSQTELYNEQFF	TGTGCCAGCTCACAGACAGAACTCTACAATGAGCAGTTCTTC
few	TRBV6-5	TRBD1	TRBJ1-1	CASRDPGQGVFF	TGTGCCAGCAGAGATCCGGGACAGGGTGTTTTCTTT
.	TRBV5-1	.	TRBJ2-2	CASSVDGTSTGELFF	TGCGCCAGCAGCGTCGACGGGACATCCACCGGGGAGCTGTTTTTT
.	TRBV2	.	TRBJ2-3	CASKEGLSTDTQYF	TGTGCCAGCAAGGAGGGCCTTAGCACAGATACGCAGTATTTT
once	TRBV5-4	TRBD1	TRBJ2-2	CASRLGQDTGELFF	TGTGCCAGCAGACTGGGACAGGACACCGGGGAGCTGTTTTTT
once	TRBV6-1	.	TRBJ1-5	CASSESAGGNQPQHF	TGTGCCAGCAGTGAATCGGCAGGGGGCAATCAGCCCCAGCATTTT
once	TRBV6-1	.	TRBJ1-3	CASSAYWGDLSITIYF	TGTGCCAGCAGTGCCTATTGGGGGGACCTATCGATCACCATATATTTT
.	TRBV5-1	.	TRBJ1-4	CASSLTGSTNEKLFF	TGCGCCAGCAGCTTAACGGGGTCGACTAATGAAAAACTGTTTTTT
.	TRBV19	TRBD1	TRBJ1-5	CASSRRTGSNQPQHF	TGTGCCAGTAGTAGACGGACAGGGAGCAATCAGCCCCAGCATTTT
.	TRBV4-2	.	TRBJ2-7	CASSQVEALEQYF	TGTGCTAGCAGCCAAGTCGAGGCACTCGAGCAGTACTTC
.	TRBV3-1/TRBV3-2	.	TRBJ1-5	CASSLTFSNQPQHF	TGTGCCAGCAGTTTGACTTTTAGCAATCAGCCCCAGCATTTT
.	TRBV2	.	TRBJ1-2	CASSSQGVYGYTF	TGTGCCAGCAGTTCACAGGGAGTCTATGGCTACACCTTC
.	TRBV10-1	.	TRBJ2-7	CASSNRYYEQYF	TGCGCCAGCAGTAACAGGTACTACGAGCAGTACTTC
.	TRBV6-6	TRBD1	TRBJ2-7	CASSGQGAKPYEQYF	TGTGCCAGCAGTGGACAGGGGGCGAAACCCTACGAGCAGTACTTC
.	TRBV5-4	TRBD1	TRBJ1-1	CASSPGRQGGPRVSTEAFF	TGTGCCAGCAGCCCGGGGCGACAGGGAGGACCCCGAGTGAGCACTGAAGCTTTCTTT
.	TRBV5-1	TRBD1	TRBJ1-4	CASSSGAGTGRKLFF	TGCGCCAGCAGCTCCGGAGCCGGGACAGGGAGAAAACTGTTTTTT
.	TRBV2	TRBD1	TRBJ1-5	CASSPQGAGPQHF	TGTGCCAGCAGTCCACAGGGGGCTGGGCCCCAGCATTTT
.	TRBV4-1	.	TRBJ1-3	CASSQEGARSGNTIYF	TGCGCCAGCAGCCAAGAGGGGGCGCGGTCTGGAAACACCATATATTTT
.	TRBV18	.	TRBJ1-6	CASSPEDPSISPLHF	TGTGCCAGCTCGCCTGAAGACCCTAGTATCTCACCCCTCCACTTT
.	TRBV7-8	TRBD1	TRBJ2-6	CASSLWAGGPSGANVLTF	TGTGCCAGCAGCTTATGGGCAGGGGGCCCCTCTGGGGCCAACGTCCTGACTTTC
.	TRBV27	.	TRBJ1-4	CASTTRESSKLFF	TGTGCCAGCACCACTAGGGAGAGTTCAAAACTGTTTTTT
.	TRBV5-4	.	TRBJ1-3	CASSPGGENTIYF	TGTGCCAGCAGCCCCGGGGGGGAAAACACCATATATTTT
.	TRBV7-3	TRBD1	TRBJ1-1	CASSLQGGTEAFF	TGTGCCAGCAGCTTACAGGGGGGCACTGAAGCTTTCTTT